A selection of T cell receptor beta chains follows, all from one sample in a study of CD8+ T cells in alopecia areata. Assay: immunoSEQ multiplex PCR; the TCRdb copy retains only in-frame clones and omits some. The sample lists about 190,000 clones; around 64% were seen once. The starting material was CD4+ T cells sorted from blood, obtained at week 49, from a patient treated with tofacitinib. The receptor set was obtained from a human donor with alopecia areata. CDR3s include the opening cysteine and the closing phenylalanine or tryptophan. The D gene is left open where the match is weak. Some rows have no size entry. The others give once, few or many, or a class for an expanded clone.

>TRBV2|.|.|TRBJ1-5|12
TGTGCCAGCAGTGAGGCAGCCCGTCCCCAGCATTTT
CASSEAARPQHF
>TRBV29-1|.|TRBD1|TRBJ1-1|10
TGCAGCGTCTATAGGGGGCAAGCTTTCTTT
CSVYRGQAFF
>TRBV29-1|.|.|TRBJ1-1|12
TGCAGCGTTGAGGATACCCGAGGGGGAGCTTTCTTT
CSVEDTRGGAFF
>TRBV30|.|.|TRBJ1-1|13
TGTGCCTGGAAATGGGAACTGAACACTGAAGCTTTCTTT
CAWKWELNTEAFF
>TRBV29-1|.|.|TRBJ1-2|13
TGCAGCGTTGGACAGCTCGTTGACTATGGCTACACCTTC
CSVGQLVDYGYTF
>TRBV5-4|.|TRBD2|TRBJ2-1|14
TGTGCCAGCAGCTTGGCGGGGGGATTCGATGAGCAGTTCTTC
CASSLAGGFDEQFF
>TRBV7-2|.|TRBD1|TRBJ2-1|16
TGTGCCAGCAGCTTAGTTTCGGGACAGACTTACAATGAGCAGTTCTTC
CASSLVSGQTYNEQFF
>TRBV13|.|.|TRBJ1-2|12
TGTGCCAGCAGCTTATCCAACTATGGCTACACCTTC
CASSLSNYGYTF
>TRBV2|many|TRBD2|TRBJ2-2|15
TGTGCCAGCACCCTAGCGGGGGCGGACACCGGGGAGCTGTTTTTT
CASTLAGADTGELFF
>TRBV6-5|.|.|TRBJ1-2|14
TGTGCCAGCAGAAAAGCGGGGGGCGCGGGCGGCTACACCTTC
CASRKAGGAGGYTF
>TRBV10-3|.|.|TRBJ2-3|13
TGTGCCATCAAAGGGGGGCCCACAGATACGCAGTATTTT
CAIKGGPTDTQYF
>TRBV29-1|.|.|TRBJ2-7|14
TGCAGCGTTTCGGAAACGGCAGTCTCCTACGAGCAGTACTTC
CSVSETAVSYEQYF
>TRBV19|.|.|TRBJ2-6|16
TGTGCCAGTAGGGACAGGACTATACCTGGGGCCAACGTCCTGACTTTC
CASRDRTIPGANVLTF
>TRBV5-1|.|.|TRBJ2-3|14
TGCGCCAGCAGCTTTTCCGTACCGACGGATACGCAGTATTTT
CASSFSVPTDTQYF
>TRBV29-1|few|TRBD2|TRBJ2-3|11
TGCGGAGCGGGGGTAGCAGATACGCAGTATTTT
CGAGVADTQYF
>TRBV6-5|.|.|TRBJ2-1|14
TGTGCCAGCTATATGGGGAGGGGGGCCAATGAGCAGTTCTTC
CASYMGRGANEQFF
>TRBV4-1|.|.|TRBJ2-6|16
TGCGCCAGCAGCCAAGATCGCCTCGCCGGGGCCAACGTCCTGACTTTC
CASSQDRLAGANVLTF
>TRBV30|.|TRBD2|TRBJ2-5|15
TGTGCCTGGACGACTAGCGGGGGGGCCTGGGAGACCCAGTACTTC
CAWTTSGGAWETQYF
>TRBV27|.|.|TRBJ1-6|15
TGTGCCAGCAGTTTAAGGGCAGGGCAGAGTTCACCCCTCCACTTT
CASSLRAGQSSPLHF
>TRBV9|.|.|TRBJ1-1|13
TGTGCCAGCAGCACCCACAGCGGCACTGAAGCTTTCTTT
CASSTHSGTEAFF
>TRBV5-6|few|TRBD1|TRBJ2-4|18
TGTGCCAGCAGCTTGGTGGCAGGGGGCCGTATAACCAAAAACATTCAGTACTTC
CASSLVAGGRITKNIQYF
>TRBV5-1|.|.|TRBJ2-7|14
TGCGCCAGCAGCCCTCTGGGACCATCCTACGAGCAGTACTTC
CASSPLGPSYEQYF
>TRBV30|.|.|TRBJ1-2|15
TGTGCCTGGAGTGTACGAGTTGAGGGGGTGAATGGCTACACCTTC
CAWSVRVEGVNGYTF
>TRBV5-6|.|.|TRBJ2-6|15
TGTGCCAGCAGCTTAGGCCTCTCTGGGGCCAACGTCCTGACTTTC
CASSLGLSGANVLTF
>TRBV30|.|TRBD1|TRBJ2-7|13
TGTGCCTGGAGTGGAGGACAGGGCAAGGTCTCCAACTTC
CAWSGGQGKVSNF
>TRBV5-4|.|TRBD1|TRBJ1-1|14
TGTGCCAGCAGCTCCCGGGACAGGGGTGCTGAAGCTTTCTTT
CASSSRDRGAEAFF
>TRBV29-1|few|.|TRBJ1-1|13
TGCAGCGTTCGCCCCTCAACAGGTCCCGAAGCTTTCTTT
CSVRPSTGPEAFF
>TRBV5-1|.|TRBD1|TRBJ1-4|14
TGCGCCAGCAGCTGGGACAGGGAAGGTGAAAAACTGTTTTTT
CASSWDREGEKLFF